This T cell receptor (beta chain) was retrieved from a study of lymphopenia after photon versus proton radiotherapy. Whole-study findings and limits: Relative stability marked proton patients; photon patients lost diversity and naive cells. A bigger post-nadir fall in TCR diversity correlated inversely with survival time in deceased patients. After the lymphocyte nadir, photon-treated repertoires showed oligoclonal expansion, especially of CD8+ Temra cells.

On this clone: As yet, its antigen is unknown.

Sequencing was performed with immunoSEQ multiplex PCR; in TCRdb, only in-frame clones are kept and a portion is missing. This table holds tens of thousands of clones, under 95% found once. CDR1 is LNHDA, CDR2 SQIVND, per germline (reference sequence). V lost 3 bases, J lost 5 bases, and 16 bases lay in between. The CDR3 contains 15 residues. This clonotype was obtained from a woman between 65 and 79 years old with pancreatic cancer. The chain recombines TRBV19 with TRBJ2-5, with a possible D match to TRBD2 (6 bases). The sample consisted of peripheral blood, taken from a patient treated with photon-based radiotherapy. CDR3 in amino acids: CASSISPGLGETQYF. CDR3 sequence (DNA): TGTGCCAGTAGTATTTCTCCGGGACTCGGGGAGACCCAGTACTTC.